This TCR beta chain was sequenced in a study of T cells in Graves' hyperthyroidism and ophthalmopathy. For ophthalmopathy patients, the Clinical Activity Score was at least 3 and the NOSPECS grade at least 4; duration was under 3 months. Using 10 ml of fresh peripheral blood, PBMCs were prepared. This CDR3 has 14 residues. V was clipped by 6 bases and J by 7 bases; unmatched bases: 5. In germline, CDR1 is MDHEN, CDR2 SYDVKM. Amplified regions were TCR beta CDR3 sequences from RNA transcripts. HTBI primers drove first-round RT-PCR of the TCR CDR3. A single record per CDR3 protein comes from TCRdb applying MiXCR to the multiplex PCR reads. The table records under 400,000 distinct CDR3 sequences, about a sixth of them present only once.

Sequencing was carried out using blood. V is TRBV28 and J is TRBJ1-6; TRBD1 matches at 8 bases. The sequence was collected from a woman between 40 and 55 years old with Graves' ophthalmopathy. CDR3 in DNA: TGTGCCAGCAGACCGACAGGGGCCAATTCACCCCTCCACTTT. Translating gives CASRPTGANSPLHF.